The clone carrying this T cell receptor beta chain was counted a few times. In the authors' workflow: Scientists estimated how many nucleated cells there were by amplifying reference gene primers. Sequencing was performed with immunoSEQ multiplex PCR; in TCRdb, only in-frame clones are kept and a portion is missing. Clone size and V and J calls were adopted from that table, with D and trimming inferred from the DNA. The data contain approximately 190,000 clones, about 88% of them singletons. This entry belongs to a study of blood T cell repertoires in COVID-19. Study background: COVID-19 samples from acute and convalescent phases originated in the United States, Italy and Spain. T cells, B-cell-depleted T cells, or PBMCs provided the cDNA or gDNA that served as material.

Sequences were obtained from peripheral blood. This sequence was found in a man aged 65-85 years with active or convalescent COVID-19.

CDR3 sequence reads: CASSLARAGGSPLHF. The CDR3 region has the DNA TGTGCCAGCAGCTTAGCGCGGGCAGGAGGTTCACCCCTCCACTTT. The chain combines TRBV7-8 with TRBJ1-6; unclear D gene. Trimming removed 0 bases at V and 9 bases at J, with 12 bases between. The CDR3 is 15 amino acids. Germline values: CDR1 SGHVS, CDR2 FQNEAQ.